This T cell receptor (beta chain) was recovered during a study of blood T cells in healthy people across ages. Study outcomes and limitations: A conclusive naive versus antigen-experienced comparison was prevented by the unsorted PBMCs.

The CDR3 runs 14 residues. Germline CDR1 is SGHTA and CDR2 is FQGTGA. V lost 5 bases and J lost 10; bases outside the gene matches: 9. Each sample gave at least 6 million isolated PBMCs. With respect to this clonotype: The antigen remains unidentified.

Primed by a sample-barcoded 5' primer and a J-beta primer mix, a second PCR proceeded for about 7 to 11 cycles. TCRdb used MiXCR to reprocess the 5' RACE reads, holding one entry per CDR3 protein. The sample records over 1,500,000 distinct CDR3 sequences, roughly two fifths being singletons. This chain connects TRBV7-3 to TRBJ2-1, with 9 bases fitting TRBD1. The TCR originated in a human donor in good health. Specimen: blood. The CDR3 DNA reads as TGTGCCAGCAGCCCCGGGACAGGGTCCGGGGAGCAGTTCTTC. Translating it yields CASSPGTGSGEQFF.